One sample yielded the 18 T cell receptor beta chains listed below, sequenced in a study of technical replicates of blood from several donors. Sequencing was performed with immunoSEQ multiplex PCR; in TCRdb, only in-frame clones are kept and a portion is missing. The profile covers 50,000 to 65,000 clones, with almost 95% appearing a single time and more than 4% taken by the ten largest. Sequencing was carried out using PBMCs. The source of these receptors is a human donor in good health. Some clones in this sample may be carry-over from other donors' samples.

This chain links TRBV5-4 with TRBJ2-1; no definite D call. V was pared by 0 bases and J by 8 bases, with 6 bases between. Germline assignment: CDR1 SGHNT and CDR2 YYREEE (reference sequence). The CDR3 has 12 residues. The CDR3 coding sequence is TGTGCCAGCAGCTTGGGCGTTGATGAGCAGTTCTTC. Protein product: CASSLGVDEQFF.

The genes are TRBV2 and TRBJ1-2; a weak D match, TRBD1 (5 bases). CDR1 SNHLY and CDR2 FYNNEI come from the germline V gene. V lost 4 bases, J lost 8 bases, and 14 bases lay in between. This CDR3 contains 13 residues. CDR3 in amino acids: CASSGFQGGGYTF. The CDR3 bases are TGTGCCAGCAGTGGATTCCAGGGAGGGGGCTACACCTTC. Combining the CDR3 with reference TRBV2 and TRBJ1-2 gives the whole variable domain EPEVTQTPSHQVTQMGQEVILRCVPISNHLYFYWYRQILGQKVEFLVSFYNNEISEKSEIFDDQFSVERPDGSNFTLKIRSTKLEDSAMYFCASSGFQGGGYTFGSGTRLTVV.

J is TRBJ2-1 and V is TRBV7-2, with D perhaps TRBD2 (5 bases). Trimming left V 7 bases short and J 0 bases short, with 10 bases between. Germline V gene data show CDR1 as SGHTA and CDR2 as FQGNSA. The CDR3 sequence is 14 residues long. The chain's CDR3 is CASTRSGSYNEQFF. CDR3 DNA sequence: TGTGCCAGCACCCGCAGCGGCTCCTACAATGAGCAGTTCTTC.

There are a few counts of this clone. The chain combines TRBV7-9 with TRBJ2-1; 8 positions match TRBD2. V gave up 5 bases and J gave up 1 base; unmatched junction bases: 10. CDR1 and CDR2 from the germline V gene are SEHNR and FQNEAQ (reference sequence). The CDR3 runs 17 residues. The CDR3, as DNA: TGTGCCAGCAGCCCTTCCCCCAGCGGGGGTTCCTACAATGAGCAGTTCTTC. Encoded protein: CASSPSPSGGSYNEQFF.

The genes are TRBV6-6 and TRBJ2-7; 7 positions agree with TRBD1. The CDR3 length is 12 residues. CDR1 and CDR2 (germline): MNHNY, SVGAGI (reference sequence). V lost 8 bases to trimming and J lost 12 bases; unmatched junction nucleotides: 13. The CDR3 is CASGQWATGRYF. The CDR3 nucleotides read TGTGCCAGCGGGCAGTGGGCGACAGGGCGGTACTTC.

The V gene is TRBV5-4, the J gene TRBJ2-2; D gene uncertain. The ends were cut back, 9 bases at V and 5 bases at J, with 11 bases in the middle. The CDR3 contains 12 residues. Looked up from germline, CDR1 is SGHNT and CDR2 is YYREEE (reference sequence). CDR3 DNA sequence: TGTGCCACCCGAACATGGACCGGGGAGCTGTTTTTT. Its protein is CATRTWTGELFF.

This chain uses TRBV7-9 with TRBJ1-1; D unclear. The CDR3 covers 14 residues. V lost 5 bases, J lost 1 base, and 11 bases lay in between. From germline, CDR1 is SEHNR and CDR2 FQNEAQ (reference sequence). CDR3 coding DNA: TGTGCCAGCAGCCCCTTTGAGGGGAACACTGAAGCTTTCTTT. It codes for CASSPFEGNTEAFF.

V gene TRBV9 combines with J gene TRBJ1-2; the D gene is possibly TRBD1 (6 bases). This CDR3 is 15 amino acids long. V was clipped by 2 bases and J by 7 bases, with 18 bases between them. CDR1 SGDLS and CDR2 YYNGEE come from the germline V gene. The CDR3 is CASSVNRDAERGYTF. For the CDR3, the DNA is TGTGCCAGCAGCGTCAACAGGGATGCGGAGCGTGGCTACACCTTC.

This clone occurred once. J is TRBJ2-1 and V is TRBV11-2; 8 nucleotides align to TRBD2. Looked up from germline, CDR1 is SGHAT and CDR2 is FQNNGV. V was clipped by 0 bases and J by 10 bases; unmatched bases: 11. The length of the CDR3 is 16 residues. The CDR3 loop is CASSLDPGLAVREQFF. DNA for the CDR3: TGTGCCAGCAGCTTAGATCCAGGACTAGCCGTTAGGGAGCAGTTCTTC.

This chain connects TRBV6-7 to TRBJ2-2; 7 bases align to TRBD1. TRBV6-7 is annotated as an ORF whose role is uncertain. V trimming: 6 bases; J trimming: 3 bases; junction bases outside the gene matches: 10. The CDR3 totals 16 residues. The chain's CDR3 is CASRGTVREHTGELFF. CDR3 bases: TGTGCCAGCAGGGGGACAGTAAGGGAGCACACCGGGGAGCTGTTTTTT.

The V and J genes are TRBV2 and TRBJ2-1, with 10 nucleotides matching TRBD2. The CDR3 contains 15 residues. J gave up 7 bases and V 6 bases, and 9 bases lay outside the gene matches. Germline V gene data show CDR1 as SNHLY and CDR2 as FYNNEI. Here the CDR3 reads CASRVPSGGRNEQFF. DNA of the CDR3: TGTGCCAGCAGGGTACCTAGCGGGGGAAGAAATGAGCAGTTCTTC.

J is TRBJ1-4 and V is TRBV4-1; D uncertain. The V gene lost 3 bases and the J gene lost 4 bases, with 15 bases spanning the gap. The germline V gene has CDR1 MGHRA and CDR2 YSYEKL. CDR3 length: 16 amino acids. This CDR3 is CASSHCCPQINEKLFF. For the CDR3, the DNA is TGCGCCAGCAGCCATTGCTGCCCCCAGATTAATGAAAAACTGTTTTTT.

The DNA of the CDR3 is TGTGCCAGCCTCTTCTCGGTACAAGAGACCCAGTACTTC. The encoded protein is CASLFSVQETQYF. The J gene is TRBJ2-5, the V gene TRBV18; D unclear. This CDR3 region has 13 residues. V was trimmed by 8 bases and J by 2 bases, leaving 12 bases between them. Germline loops: CDR1 KGHSH, CDR2 LQKENI.

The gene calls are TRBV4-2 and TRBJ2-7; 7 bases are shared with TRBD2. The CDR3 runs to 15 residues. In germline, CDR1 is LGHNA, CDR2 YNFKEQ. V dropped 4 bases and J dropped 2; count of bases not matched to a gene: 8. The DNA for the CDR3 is TGTGCCAGCAGCCTAGGATCTAGCGGAACCTACGAGCAGTACTTC. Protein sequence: CASSLGSSGTYEQYF.

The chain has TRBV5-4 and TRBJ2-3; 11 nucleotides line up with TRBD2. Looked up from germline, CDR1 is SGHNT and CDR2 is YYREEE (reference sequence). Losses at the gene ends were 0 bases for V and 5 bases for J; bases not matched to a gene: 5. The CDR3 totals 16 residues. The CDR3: CASSLALAGAGDTQYF. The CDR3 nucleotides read TGTGCCAGCAGCTTGGCACTAGCGGGAGCGGGAGATACGCAGTATTTT.

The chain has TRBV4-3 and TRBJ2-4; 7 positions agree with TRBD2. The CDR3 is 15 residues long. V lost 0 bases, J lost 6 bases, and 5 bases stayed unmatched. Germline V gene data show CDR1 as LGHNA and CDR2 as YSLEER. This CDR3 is CASSQEYGGGNIQYF. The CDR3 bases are TGCGCCAGCAGCCAAGAATACGGCGGGGGAAACATTCAGTACTTC.

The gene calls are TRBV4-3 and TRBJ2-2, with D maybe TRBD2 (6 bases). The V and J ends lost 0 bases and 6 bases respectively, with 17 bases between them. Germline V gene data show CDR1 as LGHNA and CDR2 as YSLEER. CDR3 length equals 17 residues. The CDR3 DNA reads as TGCGCCAGCAGCCAAGATCAGGCGGGATCGAAGTCCGGGGAGCTGTTTTTT. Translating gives CASSQDQAGSKSGELFF.

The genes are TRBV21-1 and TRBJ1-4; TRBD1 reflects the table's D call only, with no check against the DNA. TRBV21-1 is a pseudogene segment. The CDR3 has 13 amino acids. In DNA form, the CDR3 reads TGTGCCAGCAGCAAAGGAGGGGGTGAAAAACTGTTTTTT. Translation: CASSKGGGEKLFF.